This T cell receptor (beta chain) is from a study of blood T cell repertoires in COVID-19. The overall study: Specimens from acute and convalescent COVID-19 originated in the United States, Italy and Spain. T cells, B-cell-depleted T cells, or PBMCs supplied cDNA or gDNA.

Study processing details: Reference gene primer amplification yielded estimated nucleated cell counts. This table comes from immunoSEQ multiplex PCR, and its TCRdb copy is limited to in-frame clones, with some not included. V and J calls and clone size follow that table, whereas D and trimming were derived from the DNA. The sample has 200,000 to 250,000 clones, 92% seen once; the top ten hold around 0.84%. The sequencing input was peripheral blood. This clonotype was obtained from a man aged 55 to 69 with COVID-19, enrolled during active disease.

CDR3 nucleotide sequence: TGTGCCAGCAGCTCGAGGGGAGGGCTCAGTGAAAAACTGTTTTTT. Amino acids: CASSSRGGLSEKLFF. The chain carries TRBV11-2 and TRBJ1-4; TRBD1 might be the D (5 bases). The ends were cut back, 4 bases at V and 7 bases at J, with 16 bases in the middle. Germline V gene lookup returns CDR1 SGHAT and CDR2 FQNNGV. This CDR3 is 15 amino acids long.